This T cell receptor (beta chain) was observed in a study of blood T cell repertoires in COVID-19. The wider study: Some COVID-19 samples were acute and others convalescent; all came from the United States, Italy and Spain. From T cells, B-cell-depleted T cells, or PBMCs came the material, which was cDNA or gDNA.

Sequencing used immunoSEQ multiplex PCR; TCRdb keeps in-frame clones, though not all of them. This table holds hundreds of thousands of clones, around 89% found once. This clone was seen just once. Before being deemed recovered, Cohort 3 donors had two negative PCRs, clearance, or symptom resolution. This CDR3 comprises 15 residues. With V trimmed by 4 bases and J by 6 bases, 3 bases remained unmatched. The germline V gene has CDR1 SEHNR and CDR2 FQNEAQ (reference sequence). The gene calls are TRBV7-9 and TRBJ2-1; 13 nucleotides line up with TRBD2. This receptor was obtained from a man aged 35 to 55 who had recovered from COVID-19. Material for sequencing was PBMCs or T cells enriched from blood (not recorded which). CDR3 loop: CASSSGTSGTNEQFF. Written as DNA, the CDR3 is TGTGCCAGCAGCTCCGGGACTAGCGGGACCAATGAGCAGTTCTTC.